Listed below are T cell receptor beta chains from one sample, sequenced in a study of blood T cell repertoires in COVID-19. TCRdb's copy holds only in-frame clones and misses some; the assay was immunoSEQ multiplex PCR. There are 150,000 or so clones in the sample; 75% to 90% occur only once, and about 6% lies in the top ten. Sequenced sample: peripheral blood. These TCRs come from an elderly man with acute or convalescent COVID-19. CDR3s include the opening cysteine and the closing phenylalanine or tryptophan. The size of a clone is reported for some rows only, either as once, few or many, or as a class for expanded clones.

v_gene: TRBV7-9; len: 12; j_gene: TRBJ2-3; abundance: .; CDR3aa: CSGESSTDTQYF
v_gene: TRBV10-3; len: 16; j_gene: TRBJ1-3; abundance: once; CDR3aa: CAISDGTGKTGNTIYF
v_gene: TRBV2; len: 15; j_gene: TRBJ1-5; abundance: once; CDR3aa: CASRWQGASNQPQHF
v_gene: TRBV10-2; len: 14; j_gene: TRBJ2-7; abundance: .; CDR3aa: CASSPHTPLYEQYF
v_gene: TRBV6-6; len: 14; j_gene: TRBJ1-4; abundance: once; CDR3aa: CASSYSLAGEKLFF
v_gene: TRBV2; len: 13; j_gene: TRBJ1-6; abundance: .; CDR3aa: CASREGNNSPLHF
v_gene: TRBV6-6; len: 15; j_gene: TRBJ1-5; abundance: .; CDR3aa: CASRYDRADNQPQHF
v_gene: TRBV6-5; len: 12; j_gene: TRBJ1-2; abundance: .; CDR3aa: CATMAGLYGYTF
v_gene: TRBV14; len: 15; j_gene: TRBJ2-1; abundance: .; CDR3aa: CASSQEAGGYNEQFF
v_gene: TRBV5-4; len: 16; j_gene: TRBJ2-3; abundance: .; CDR3aa: CASSLSGRQTTDTQYF
v_gene: TRBV18; len: 15; j_gene: TRBJ2-2; abundance: .; CDR3aa: CASSEASGNTGELFF
v_gene: TRBV3-1/TRBV3-2; len: 17; j_gene: TRBJ2-2; abundance: .; CDR3aa: CASSHRGGLLNTGELFF
v_gene: TRBV5-6; len: 14; j_gene: TRBJ1-6; abundance: .; CDR3aa: CASSGRGKESPLHF
v_gene: TRBV5-5; len: 15; j_gene: TRBJ1-5; abundance: few; CDR3aa: CASSFGAPVNQPQHF
v_gene: TRBV7-9; len: 15; j_gene: TRBJ1-1; abundance: .; CDR3aa: CASSLEPGGRPEAFF
v_gene: TRBV27; len: 15; j_gene: TRBJ1-1; abundance: .; CDR3aa: CASSPRDRVGTEAFF
v_gene: TRBV2; len: 13; j_gene: TRBJ2-3; abundance: .; CDR3aa: CATPGQGRNTQYF
v_gene: TRBV4-1; len: 17; j_gene: TRBJ1-6; abundance: .; CDR3aa: CASSQAAGSAIRSPLHF
v_gene: TRBV27; len: 16; j_gene: TRBJ1-5; abundance: .; CDR3aa: CASSSYRNYPNQPQHF
v_gene: TRBV6-5; len: 15; j_gene: TRBJ2-7; abundance: .; CDR3aa: CASMVVSGGPYEQYF
v_gene: TRBV19; len: 15; j_gene: TRBJ1-5; abundance: .; CDR3aa: CASSMASGGGQPQHF
v_gene: TRBV5-1; len: 16; j_gene: TRBJ2-1; abundance: .; CDR3aa: CASSLLSVGLFDEQFF
v_gene: TRBV6-5; len: 13; j_gene: TRBJ1-1; abundance: .; CDR3aa: CASSRGGDTEAFF
v_gene: TRBV28; len: 11; j_gene: TRBJ2-7; abundance: .; CDR3aa: CATTTSYEQYF
v_gene: TRBV12-5; len: 11; j_gene: TRBJ2-1; abundance: .; CDR3aa: CASGSRGEQFF
v_gene: TRBV7-9; len: 15; j_gene: TRBJ1-2; abundance: .; CDR3aa: CASSGRDRASYGYTF
v_gene: TRBV6-5; len: 13; j_gene: TRBJ2-1; abundance: once; CDR3aa: CASQFDTYNEQFF
v_gene: TRBV7-3; len: 14; j_gene: TRBJ2-1; abundance: .; CDR3aa: CASSLGIGVNEQFF
v_gene: TRBV18; len: 14; j_gene: TRBJ2-2; abundance: .; CDR3aa: CASSPQGLSGELFF
v_gene: TRBV6-2/TRBV6-3; len: 16; j_gene: TRBJ2-2; abundance: .; CDR3aa: CASSTLTSENTGELFF
v_gene: TRBV4-1; len: 15; j_gene: TRBJ1-2; abundance: .; CDR3aa: CASSPTTPTNYGYTF
v_gene: TRBV5-1; len: 15; j_gene: TRBJ2-5; abundance: .; CDR3aa: CASSLTPSAKETQYF
v_gene: TRBV28; len: 16; j_gene: TRBJ2-5; abundance: .; CDR3aa: CASSLLPGVRGETQYF
v_gene: TRBV7-3; len: 13; j_gene: TRBJ1-1; abundance: .; CDR3aa: CASSSGRNTEAFF
v_gene: TRBV15; len: 18; j_gene: TRBJ2-2; abundance: .; CDR3aa: CATSRDPTSGRYAGELFF
v_gene: TRBV11-2; len: 16; j_gene: TRBJ1-1; abundance: .; CDR3aa: CASSPRDRGVWTEAFF
v_gene: TRBV19; len: 15; j_gene: TRBJ2-5; abundance: .; CDR3aa: CASSIPAAGGETQYF